This T cell receptor (beta chain) was captured in a study of T cell responses to AZD1222 COVID-19 vaccine (dated by TCRdb to 2020 to 2022). Describing the broader study: TCR sequencing was performed for roughly 250 trial participants, of whom about 210 were given two doses of AZD1222 and about 25 were given two doses of MenACWY control vaccine. Trial participants were enrolled by age into 18-55, 56-69 and 70-plus year subgroups, with approximately 150, 28 and 58 TCR-sequenced participants respectively.

The CDR3 regions of human TCRbeta chains were analyzed by immunosequencing. For the original study's pipeline: Repertoire TCRs were matched against a reference library of SARS-CoV-2-specific TCRs generated with the MIRA antigen-specificity platform. Breadth was defined as the fraction of unique TCRs that were SARS-CoV-2-associated, and depth was defined as the fraction of total T cells that were SARS-CoV-2-associated. Using the MIRA data, each spike-specific TCR was assigned both to the spike region to which the TCR was reactive and to a CD4 or CD8 class. Log10-transformed breadth and depth values were compared by one-way ANOVA with Sidak's multiple comparisons tests. The source is immuneACCESS, and TCRdb retained only in-frame sequences with V and J called. Part of the clones is not carried over; for the studies checked, unresolved V genes explain less than half of this, and the remainder is unexplained. The DNA was the basis for D and trimming; V, J and clone size are from that table. For this sample there are fewer than 150,000 clones; 90% to 95% appear just once. The top ten clonotypes cover 6.5% to 8.5% of the sample.

What the study reported, not specific to this receptor: The whole spike protein was spanned by vaccine-associated CD4 TCRs, and dominant responses were seen in regions 160-218 and 743-854. Epitopes outside the regions mutated in the B.1.351 and B.1.1.7 variants were reportedly recognized by nearly half of the unique spike-specific TCRs. The 56-69-year group was small, and its depth increase did not reach significance, likely because of low power. A significant rise in spike-specific TCR breadth and depth was observed after two AZD1222 doses relative to day 0 and relative to MenACWY recipients. Because no day 14 peak-response samples were available, repertoires were characterized only after the peak T cell response. Conclusions about previously exposed vaccinees are limited, since just a handful of AZD1222 recipients were seropositive for SARS-CoV-2 at baseline. Participants were mostly white British, with more females than males. The authors suggested clonal diversity may have been underestimated.

Concerning this clone itself: Its antigen target is currently unknown. No base quality information exists; no much larger clone differs at one position.

The sample's time point label is to be understood as: about 28 days (+/-7) after the second vaccine dose. AZD1222 recipients whose second dose came at about 4 weeks and those whose second dose came at about 12 weeks were combined into one group, since spike-specific TCR depth and breadth did not differ between the two schedules. The vaccinee samples were drawn from two UK trials, COV001 and COV002, one of which was a single-blind randomized controlled phase 2/3 trial testing AZD1222 (ChAdOx1 nCoV-19) in healthy adults. For TCRbeta chain sequencing, PBMC samples from trial participants were taken at day 0 and at day 28 after the second dose. Including the terminal cysteine and phenylalanine, the CDR3 comprises 14 residues. The kept DNA is CDR3 alone, 42 bases in frame from the first base. CDR1 and CDR2 were assigned from the germline V gene (reference sequence) as LGHDT and YNNKEL. Trimming costs V 4 bases and J 10 bases, and their ends lie 14 bases apart.

The clonotype originates from an adult who received the AZD1222 COVID-19 vaccine. The sequence links TRBV3-1 (or the pseudogene TRBV3-2) to TRBJ1-6; possibly the D gene is TRBD1, per 5 matching bases. Here the sequenced sample was peripheral blood, taken 28 days after the second AZD1222 dose. The nucleotide sequence reads TGTGCCAGCAGCCCCTCAGGGTCTTACTCACCCCTCCACTTT. It codes for CASSPSGSYSPLHF.